This T cell receptor beta chain was found in a study of shared clonotypes between healthy human individuals. Study information: There were three CD4 naive, three CD4 memory, two CD8 naive and one CD8 memory plates per donor.

As concerns this clone: Antigen: not known.

Trimming removed 4 bases from V and 6 bases from J, with 15 bases in between. The CDR3 is 14 residues long. Germline V gene sequence: CDR1 ENHRY, CDR2 SYGVKD. Method: immunoSEQ multiplex PCR; TCRdb's copy keeps in-frame clones and lacks some. In the table there are about 1.5 million clones, 95% to 97% of which are singletons. Overall study results and limits: Blood was the only sampled material, and tissue repertoires likely differ.

This chain joins TRBV10-3 and TRBJ1-1; D remains unclear. Sequenced material: naive CD4+ T cells sorted from blood. The subset here: CD45RA+ positively selected. The source is a man aged 25 to 40 in good health. The CDR3, as DNA: TGTGCCATCAGTGTCTTGGCAGGTTCCGCTGAAGCTTTCTTT. This sequence encodes CAISVLAGSAEAFF.